The sequence of this T cell receptor beta chain was determined in a study of Ad26.COV2.S vaccination and SARS-CoV-2 variants (dated by TCRdb to 2020 to 2023). Background for the entire study: Vaccine-arm donors came from COV1001, a multicentre, randomized, double-blind, placebo-controlled phase I-IIa trial of Ad26.COV2.S in healthy adults. Ad26.COV2.S was administered intramuscularly at 5 x 10^10 or 1 x 10^11 viral particles, either as a single shot or as two shots given 56 days apart. Sequencing of the TCRbeta repertoire served to evaluate the specificity and breadth of SARS-CoV-2-reactive T cell receptors following Ad26.COV2.S vaccination. The TCR-sequenced set comprised around 30 samples: some 20 Ad26.COV2.S vaccine recipients, 5 placebo recipients and 8 SARS-CoV-2 convalescent individuals. Trial participants were randomized into five groups of five: low-dose or high-dose Ad26.COV2.S given once or twice, or placebo on both occasions. Blinding of investigators to trial group allocation was maintained during experiments and outcome assessment.

TCRbeta CDR3 regions were sequenced with the immunoSEQ Assay. After extraction, genomic DNA underwent amplification by bias-controlled multiplex PCR, followed by high-throughput sequencing. The original pipeline was this. To quantify the absolute abundance of each unique TCRbeta CDR3 region, sequences were collapsed and filtered. T cell fraction was estimated by normalization of TCRbeta template counts to usable DNA, with usable DNA being measured through amplification of reference genes present in all nucleated cells. Repertoire TCRs were annotated as SARS-CoV-2-specific when V gene, CDR3 amino acid sequence and J gene were exactly matched to a known reactive TCR set. The reference SARS-CoV-2 TCR set was derived from MIRA and filtered for enrichment in COVID-19-positive ImmuneCODE repertoires, a step that removed public or cross-reactive TCRs. Drawing on the MIRA antigens, annotated TCRs were analysed further at the level of specific ORF or position within ORF. Depth was the summed frequency of annotated unique rearrangements, while breadth was defined as annotated unique rearrangements over total unique productive rearrangements. Two-sided Wilcoxon rank-sum tests were applied when comparing TCR breadth between groups. What TCRdb holds here is the immuneACCESS table cut down to in-frame rearrangements. Part of the clones is not present; checked against another copy, under half of the missing clones reflect an unresolved V gene, and the others are unexplained. For V, J and clone size, that table is used; D and trimming come from the DNA. This sample holds 440,000 or so clones; less than 95% were observed only once. Together, the top ten hold roughly 4% of the sample.

Paper-wide results and their limitations: Substantial breadth of spike-specific CD8+ and CD4+ T cell responses was reported after vaccination. Higher spike-specific TCR breadth was observed in Ad26.COV2.S recipients than in placebo recipients (P = 0.0014). The study was not powered to compare responses between vaccine doses or regimens. Non-spike TCR breadth was comparable between vaccine and placebo recipients, consistent with the vaccine containing only spike. The authors noted that the TCR breadth and depth analyses may have underestimated total T cell responses.

Its CDR3 holds 17 amino acids, cysteine through phenylalanine. CDR3 DNA only is kept here, 51 bases in frame from base 1. The germline V gene provides CDR1 SNHLY and CDR2 FYNNEI. V is reduced by 6 bases and J by 1 base, leaving a spacing of 18 bases between them. Points on this clone: There is no known antigen for this receptor. No base quality values were provided; no much bigger clone lies one nucleotide off.

The treatment or condition label for this specimen denotes: 15 to 20 received Ad26.COV2.S at low or high dose, single or two shots; 5 received placebo; per-sample allocation not given. Repertoires of vaccine and placebo recipients were sequenced from samples collected on day 63 after the first injection. Between 29 July and 7 August 2020, Cohort 1b enrolled some 25 adults aged 18-55 years at one site in Boston, USA. Ad26.COV2.S consisted of a replication-incompetent adenovirus type 26 vector by which a prefusion-stabilized SARS-CoV-2 spike protein from the original Wuhan strain was expressed. The sequence derives from a person aged 18-65 years who received the Ad26.COV2.S COVID-19 vaccine or a placebo. The sample was peripheral blood, taken in a trial of Ad26.COV2.S vaccine versus placebo. The chain couples TRBV2 to TRBJ1-4; 6 matching bases give a weak D call of TRBD1. The DNA sequence is TGTGCCAGCAGGGTGGGAACAGGGATTGGAACTAATGAAAAACTGTTTTTT. Its amino acids are CASRVGTGIGTNEKLFF.